One sample yielded the 4 T cell receptor beta chains listed below, sequenced in a study of blood T cell repertoires in COVID-19. Libraries were prepared by immunoSEQ multiplex PCR; TCRdb keeps only in-frame clonotypes and omits some of them. The profile shows 300,000 to 350,000 clones, roughly 85% of them singletons. Input material: PBMCs or T cells enriched from blood (not recorded which). The receptors shown here come from a man aged 25 to 40 who had recovered from COVID-19.

To note about this clone: Germline and junction disagree at one end, which may indicate a read error. The V call is TRBV5-6, the J call TRBJ2-7, with D maybe TRBD2 (5 bases). The CDR3 totals 13 residues. CDR1 is SGHDT and CDR2 is YYEEEE in the germline V gene. In DNA, the CDR3 is TGTGCCAGCAGCTTGGTATTGGAGGTTTTTGGGGACTTC. Amino acids: CASSLVLEVFGDF. The variable domain in full, completed from reference TRBV5-6 and TRBJ2-7, reads DAGVTQSPTHLIKTRGQQVTLRCSPKSGHDTVSWYQQALGQGPQFIFQYYEEEERQRGNFPDRFSGHQFPNYSSELNVNALLLGDSALYLCASSLVLEVFGDFGPGTRLTVT.

This sequence joins TRBV15 and TRBJ2-7; D is ambiguous. The CDR3 is 12 amino acids. Trimming shortened V by 0 bases and J by 3 bases, and 3 bases separated the two germline ends. Germline CDR1 is LNHNV and CDR2 is YYDKDF (reference sequence). This chain's CDR3 is CATSRDNYEQYF. For the CDR3, the DNA is TGTGCCACCAGCAGAGACAACTACGAGCAGTACTTC.

The chain recombines TRBV18 with TRBJ2-7; 11 bases agree with TRBD2. The length of the CDR3 is 14 residues. The germline CDR1 and CDR2 sequences are KGHSH and LQKENI. J gave up 2 bases and V 4 bases, and 1 base lay outside the gene matches. This CDR3 is CASSLAGGTYEQYF. CDR3 bases: TGTGCCAGCTCACTAGCGGGGGGGACCTACGAGCAGTACTTC.

This CDR3 reads CASSLAKVSGGANHEQYF. The DNA for the CDR3 is TGCGCCAGCAGCCTCGCAAAGGTGTCAGGGGGCGCGAATCACGAGCAGTACTTC. The chain carries TRBV5-1 and TRBJ2-7; 8 bases map to TRBD1. The CDR3 has 18 residues. Looked up from germline, CDR1 is SGHRS and CDR2 is YFSETQ. Germline trimming cut 4 bases from V and 5 bases from J; bases unmatched to any gene: 20.